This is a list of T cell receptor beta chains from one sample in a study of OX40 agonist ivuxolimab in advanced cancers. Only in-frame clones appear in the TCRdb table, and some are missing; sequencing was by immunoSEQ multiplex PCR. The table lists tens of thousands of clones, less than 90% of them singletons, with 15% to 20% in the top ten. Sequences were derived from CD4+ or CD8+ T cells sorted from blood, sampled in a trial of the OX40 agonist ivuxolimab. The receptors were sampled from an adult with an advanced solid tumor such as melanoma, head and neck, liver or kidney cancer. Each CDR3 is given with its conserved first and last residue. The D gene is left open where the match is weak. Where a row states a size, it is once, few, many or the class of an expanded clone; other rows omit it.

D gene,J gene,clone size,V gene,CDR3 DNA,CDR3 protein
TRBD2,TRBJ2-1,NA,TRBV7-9,TGTGCCAGCAGCTTAGTGGGCGGGAGGAATGAGCAGTTCTTC,CASSLVGGRNEQFF
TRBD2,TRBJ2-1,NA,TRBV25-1,TGTGCCAGCAGTGAAAACGGCGGGAGGGCCGGGGAGCAGTTCTTC,CASSENGGRAGEQFF
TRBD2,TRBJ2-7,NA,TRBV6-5,TGTGCCAGCAGTTACTCCTCTAGCGGGAGTAACGAGCAGTACTTC,CASSYSSSGSNEQYF
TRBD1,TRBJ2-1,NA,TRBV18,TGTGCCAGCTCAAGACAGGGGTCAACCTACAATGAGCAGTTCTTC,CASSRQGSTYNEQFF
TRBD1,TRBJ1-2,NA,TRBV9,TGTGCCAGCAGCTCGACAGGGTGGTATGGCTACACCTTC,CASSSTGWYGYTF
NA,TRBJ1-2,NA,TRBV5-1,TGCGCCAGCAGCTTGGAGGGGACTCGGGGCTACACCTTC,CASSLEGTRGYTF
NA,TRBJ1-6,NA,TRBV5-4,TGTGCCAGCAGCCCTAGCCCCGGGGACATCTCCTCGGCACCCCTCCACTTT,CASSPSPGDISSAPLHF
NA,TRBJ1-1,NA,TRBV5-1,TGCGCCAGCAGCTTCGGACCTGAAGCTTTCTTT,CASSFGPEAFF
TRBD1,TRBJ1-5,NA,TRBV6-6,TGTGCCAGCAGAAACAGGGGAGGGTCCAATCAGCCCCAGCATTTT,CASRNRGGSNQPQHF
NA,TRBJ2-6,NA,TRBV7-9,TGTGCCAGCAGCTTAGCGCTAACTGACTCTGGGGCCAACGTCCTGACTTTC,CASSLALTDSGANVLTF
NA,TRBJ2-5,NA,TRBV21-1,TGTGCCAGCAGCAAAGCGGGACAGGGGGTCCAAGAGACCCAGTACTTC,CASSKAGQGVQETQYF
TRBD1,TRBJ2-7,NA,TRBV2,TGTGCCTCCAGCCAGGGACAGGTTCCCTACGAGCAGTACTTC,CASSQGQVPYEQYF
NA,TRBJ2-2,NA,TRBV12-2,TGTGCAAGTCGCTTACCATACCGACAGGGAACGCGGACCGGGGAGCTGTTTTTT,CASRLPYRQGTRTGELFF
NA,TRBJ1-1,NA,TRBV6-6,TGTGCCAGCAGTTACTCGGAGGTGAACACTGAAGCTTTCTTT,CASSYSEVNTEAFF
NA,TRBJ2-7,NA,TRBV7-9,TGTGCCAGCAGCCCTTCCCTTAGACAGATTTCCTACGAGCAGTACTTC,CASSPSLRQISYEQYF
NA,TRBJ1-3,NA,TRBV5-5,TGTGCCAGCAGCTTGGCATGGGGCGCTGGAAACACCATATATTTT,CASSLAWGAGNTIYF
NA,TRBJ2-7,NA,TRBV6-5,TGTGCCAGCAGCCTCGCGGGGCAGAACTACGAGCAGTACTTC,CASSLAGQNYEQYF
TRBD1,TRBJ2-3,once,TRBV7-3,TGTGCCAGCACACGGGACAGGGCTTCGGATACGCAGTATTTT,CASTRDRASDTQYF
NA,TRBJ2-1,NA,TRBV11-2,TGTGCCAGCAGCTTAGCGGGAGAGCAGTTCTTC,CASSLAGEQFF
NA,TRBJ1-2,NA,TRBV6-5,TGTGCCAGCAGTTACTCGGCAGGGGATAGGTACACCTTC,CASSYSAGDRYTF
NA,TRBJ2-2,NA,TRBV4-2,TGTGCCAGCAGCCAAGATGAAGGGAGCGGCACCGGGGAGCTGTTTTTT,CASSQDEGSGTGELFF
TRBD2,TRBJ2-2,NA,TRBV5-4,TGTGCCAGCAGCATAGGGACTAGCGGGGCCACCGGGGAGCTGTTTTTT,CASSIGTSGATGELFF
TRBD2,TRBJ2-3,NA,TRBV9,TGTGCCAGCAGCCTAGCTCGGGGACTAGCGGGCGAGGATACGCAGTATTTT,CASSLARGLAGEDTQYF
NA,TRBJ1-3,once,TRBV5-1,TGCGCCAGCAAGGGCAGCGATACTGGAAACACCATATATTTT,CASKGSDTGNTIYF
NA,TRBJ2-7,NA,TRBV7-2,TGTGCCAGCAGCTTACAACGAACGGGCGAGCAGTACTTC,CASSLQRTGEQYF
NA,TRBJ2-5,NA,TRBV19,TGTGCCAGTAGTATGGAGGGGGCTCGGGAGACCCAGTACTTC,CASSMEGARETQYF
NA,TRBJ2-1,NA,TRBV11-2,TGTGCCAGCAGCCTGACTGACAATGAGCAGTTCTTC,CASSLTDNEQFF
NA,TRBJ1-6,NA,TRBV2,TGTGCCAGCAGTGAAGGGGGCTCACCCCTCCACTTT,CASSEGGSPLHF
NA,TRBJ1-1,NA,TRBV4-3,TGCGCCAGCAGCCAAGACGAATTTGCAGGGAGGTTTGGAGCTTTCTTT,CASSQDEFAGRFGAFF
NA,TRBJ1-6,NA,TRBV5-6,TGTGCCAGCAGCTTAAGGGCAGGGAGTACTGATAATTCACCCCTCCACTTT,CASSLRAGSTDNSPLHF
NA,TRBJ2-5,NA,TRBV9,TGTGCCAGCAGCGTAGACGAAGAGACCCAGTACTTC,CASSVDEETQYF
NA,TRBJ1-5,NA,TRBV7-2,TGTGCCAGCAGGGGAGGGGCAGATCAGCCCCAGCATTTT,CASRGGADQPQHF
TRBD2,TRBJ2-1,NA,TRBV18,TGTGCCAGCTCACCACAAAGGGGACTAGCGGAATGGAGCTCCTACAATGAGCAGTTCTTC,CASSPQRGLAEWSSYNEQFF
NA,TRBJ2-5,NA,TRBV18,TGTGCCAGCTCACCCGGGACCCAGAAAGAGACCCAGTACTTC,CASSPGTQKETQYF
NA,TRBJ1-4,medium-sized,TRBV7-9,TGTGCCAGCAGCTTAACCGGGACTGATGAAAAACTGTTTTTT,CASSLTGTDEKLFF
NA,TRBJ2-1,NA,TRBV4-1,TGCGCCAGCAGCACTAGGTTCAATGAGCAGTTCTTC,CASSTRFNEQFF
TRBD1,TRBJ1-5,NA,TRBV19,TGTGCCAGTGAACCTGGGACAGGGCGCAATCAGCCCCAGCATTTT,CASEPGTGRNQPQHF
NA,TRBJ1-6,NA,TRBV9,TGTGCCAGCAGCTCGGAGGACCTTAATTCACCCCTCCACTTT,CASSSEDLNSPLHF
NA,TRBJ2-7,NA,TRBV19,TGTGCCAGTAGTATAAGGGACCATATCGAGCAGTACTTC,CASSIRDHIEQYF
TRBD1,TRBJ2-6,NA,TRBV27,TGTGCCAGCAGTTCGGACAGGACTCAGGGGTTTCGGGTCCTGACTTTC,CASSSDRTQGFRVLTF
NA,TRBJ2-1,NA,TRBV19,TGTGCCAGCCAGGGACTTTACAATGAGCAGTTCTTC,CASQGLYNEQFF
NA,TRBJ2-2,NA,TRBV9,TGTGCCAGCAGCCCCCGGACGAACACCGGGGAGCTGTTTTTT,CASSPRTNTGELFF
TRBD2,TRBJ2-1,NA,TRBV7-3,TGTGCCAGCAGCTTTTGGACTAGCGGAAAGTACAATGAGCAGTTCTTC,CASSFWTSGKYNEQFF
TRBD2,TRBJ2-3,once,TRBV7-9,TGTGCCAGCCGGACTAGCGTTGCAGATACGCAGTATTTT,CASRTSVADTQYF
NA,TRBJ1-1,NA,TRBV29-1,TGCAGCGTTTTAGGGGCCGGCACTGAAGCTTTCTTT,CSVLGAGTEAFF
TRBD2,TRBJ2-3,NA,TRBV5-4,TGTGCCAGCAGCATAAGGACTAGCGGCACAGATACGCAGTATTTT,CASSIRTSGTDTQYF
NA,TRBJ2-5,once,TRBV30,TGTGCCTGGAGTGTACAGGGGGGGCATAGTGAGACCCAGTACTTC,CAWSVQGGHSETQYF
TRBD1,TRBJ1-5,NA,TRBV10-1,TGCGCCAGCAGTGAGTCGGGGACAGAAGGCAATCAGCCCCAGCATTTT,CASSESGTEGNQPQHF
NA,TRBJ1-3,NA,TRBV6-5,TGTGCCAGCAGTTACAACCGGGATTTGCTCGGAAACACCATATATTTT,CASSYNRDLLGNTIYF
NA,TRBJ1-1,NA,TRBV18,TGTGCCAGCTCAGAACAGGTTAACACTGAAGCTTTCTTT,CASSEQVNTEAFF
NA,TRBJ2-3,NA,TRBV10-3,TGTGCCATCACTCGGACGGATAGCACAGATACGCAGTATTTT,CAITRTDSTDTQYF
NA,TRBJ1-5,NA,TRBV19,TGTGCCAGTAGTCAGACCAGGAATCAGCCCCAGCATTTT,CASSQTRNQPQHF
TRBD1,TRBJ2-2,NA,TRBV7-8,TGTGCCAGCACCCGACCCCAGGGGGTTCGTTACACCGGGGAGCTGTTTTTT,CASTRPQGVRYTGELFF
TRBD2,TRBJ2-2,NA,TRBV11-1,TGTGCCAGCAGCCAAGGGACTAGCGCCTTTGCCGGGGAGCTGTTTTTT,CASSQGTSAFAGELFF
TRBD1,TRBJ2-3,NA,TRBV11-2,TGTGCCAGCAGCTTAGATATGGCAGGGGGTGCGGCGCAGTATTTT,CASSLDMAGGAAQYF